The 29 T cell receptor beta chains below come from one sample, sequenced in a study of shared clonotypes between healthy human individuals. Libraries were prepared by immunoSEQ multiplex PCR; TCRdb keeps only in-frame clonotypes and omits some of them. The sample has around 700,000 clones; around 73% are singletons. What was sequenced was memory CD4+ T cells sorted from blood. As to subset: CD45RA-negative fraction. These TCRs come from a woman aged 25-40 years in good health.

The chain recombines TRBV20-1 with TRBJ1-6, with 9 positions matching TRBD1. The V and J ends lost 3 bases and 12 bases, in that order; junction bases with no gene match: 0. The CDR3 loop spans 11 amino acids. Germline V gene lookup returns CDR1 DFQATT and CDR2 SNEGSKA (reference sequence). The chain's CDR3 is CSARGQGPLHF. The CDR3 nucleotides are TGCAGTGCTAGGGGACAGGGACCCCTCCACTTT.

DNA for the CDR3: TGTGCCAGCAGTCAAGGCCTAAATCAGGGGGCGGGGCACGAGCAGTACTTC. Translated: CASSQGLNQGAGHEQYF. The rearrangement uses TRBV6-1 and TRBJ2-7; 8 bases are shared with TRBD1. Looked up from germline, CDR1 is MNHNS and CDR2 is SASEGT. The CDR3 loop spans 17 amino acids. V lost 5 bases, J lost 5 bases, and 17 bases stayed unmatched.

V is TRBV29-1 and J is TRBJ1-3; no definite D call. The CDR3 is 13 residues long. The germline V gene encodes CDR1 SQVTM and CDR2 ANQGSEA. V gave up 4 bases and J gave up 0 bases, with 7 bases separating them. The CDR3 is CSVGENSGNTIYF. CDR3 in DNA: TGCAGCGTTGGTGAGAACTCTGGAAACACCATATATTTT.

This chain's CDR3 is CASSENGKPYNEQFF. The CDR3 DNA is TGTGCCAGCAGTGAAAACGGGAAACCCTACAATGAGCAGTTCTTC. This chain connects TRBV2 to TRBJ2-1, with a possible D match to TRBD2 (5 bases). In germline, CDR1 is SNHLY, CDR2 FYNNEI. This CDR3 has 15 residues. V lost 2 bases and J lost 2, with 10 bases in between.

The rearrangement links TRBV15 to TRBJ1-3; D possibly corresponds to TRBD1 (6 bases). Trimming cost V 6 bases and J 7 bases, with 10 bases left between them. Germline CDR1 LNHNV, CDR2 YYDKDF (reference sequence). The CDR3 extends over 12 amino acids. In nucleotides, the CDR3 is TGTGCCACCAGGAAAGACAGGAACACCATATATTTT. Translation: CATRKDRNTIYF.

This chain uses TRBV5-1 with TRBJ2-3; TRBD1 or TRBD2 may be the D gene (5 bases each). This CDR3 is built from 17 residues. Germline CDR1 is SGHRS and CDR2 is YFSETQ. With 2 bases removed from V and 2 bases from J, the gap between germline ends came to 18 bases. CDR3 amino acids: CASSFDSGAYFTDTQYF. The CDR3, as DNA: TGCGCCAGCAGCTTCGACAGCGGCGCCTATTTCACAGATACGCAGTATTTT.

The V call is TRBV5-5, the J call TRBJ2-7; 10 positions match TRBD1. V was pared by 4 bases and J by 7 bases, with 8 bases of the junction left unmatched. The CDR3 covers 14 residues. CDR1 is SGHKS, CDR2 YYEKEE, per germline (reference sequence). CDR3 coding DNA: TGTGCCAGCAGCCGAGACAGGGGGCGAGAGGAGCAGTACTTC. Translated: CASSRDRGREEQYF.

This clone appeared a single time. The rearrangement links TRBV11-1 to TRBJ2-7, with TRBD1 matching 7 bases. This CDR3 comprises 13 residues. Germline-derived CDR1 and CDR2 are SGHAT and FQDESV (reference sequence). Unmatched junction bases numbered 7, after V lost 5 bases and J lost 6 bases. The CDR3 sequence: CASSPLDRLEQYF. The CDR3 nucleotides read TGTGCCAGCAGCCCCCTGGACAGGCTCGAGCAGTACTTC.

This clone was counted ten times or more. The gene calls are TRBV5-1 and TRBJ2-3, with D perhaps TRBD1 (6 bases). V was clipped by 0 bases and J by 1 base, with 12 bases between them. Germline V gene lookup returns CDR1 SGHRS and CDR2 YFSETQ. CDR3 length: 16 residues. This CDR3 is CASSLVLGARTDTQYF. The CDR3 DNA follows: TGCGCCAGCAGCTTGGTATTGGGGGCGCGCACAGATACGCAGTATTTT. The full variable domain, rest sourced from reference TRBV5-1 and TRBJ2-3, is KAGVTQTPRYLIKTRGQQVTLSCSPISGHRSVSWYQQTPGQGLQFLFEYFSETQRNKGNFPGRFSGRQFSNSRSEMNVSTLELGDSALYLCASSLVLGARTDTQYFGPGTRLTVL.

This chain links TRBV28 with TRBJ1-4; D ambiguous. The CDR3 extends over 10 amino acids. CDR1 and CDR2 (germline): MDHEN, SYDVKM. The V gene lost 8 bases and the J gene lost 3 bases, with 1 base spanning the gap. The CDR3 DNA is TGTGCCAGCTCTAATGAAAAACTGTTTTTT. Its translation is CASSNEKLFF.

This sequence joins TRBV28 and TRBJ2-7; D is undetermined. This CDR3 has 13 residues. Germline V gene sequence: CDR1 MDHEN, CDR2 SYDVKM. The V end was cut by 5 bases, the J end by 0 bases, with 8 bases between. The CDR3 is CASSNAGSYEQYF. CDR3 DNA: TGTGCCAGCAGTAACGCTGGCTCCTACGAGCAGTACTTC.

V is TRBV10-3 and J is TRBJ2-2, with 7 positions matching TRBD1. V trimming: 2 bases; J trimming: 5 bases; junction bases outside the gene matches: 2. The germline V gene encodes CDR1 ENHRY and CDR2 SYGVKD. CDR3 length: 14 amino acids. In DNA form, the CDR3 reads TGTGCCATCAGTGAGAACAGGGGTACCGGGGAGCTGTTTTTT. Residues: CAISENRGTGELFF.

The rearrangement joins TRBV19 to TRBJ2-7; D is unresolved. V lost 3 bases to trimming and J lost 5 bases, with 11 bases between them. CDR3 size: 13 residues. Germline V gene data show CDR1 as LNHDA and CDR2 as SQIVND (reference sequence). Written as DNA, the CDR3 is TGTGCCAGTAGTATGTGGCTCGCGGACGAGCAGTACTTC. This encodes CASSMWLADEQYF.

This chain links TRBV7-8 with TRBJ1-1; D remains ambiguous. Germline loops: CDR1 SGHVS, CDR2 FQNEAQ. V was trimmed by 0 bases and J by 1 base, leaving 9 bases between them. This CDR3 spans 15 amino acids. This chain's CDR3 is CASSLARPENTEAFF. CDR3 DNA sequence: TGTGCCAGCAGCTTAGCGCGTCCGGAGAACACTGAAGCTTTCTTT.

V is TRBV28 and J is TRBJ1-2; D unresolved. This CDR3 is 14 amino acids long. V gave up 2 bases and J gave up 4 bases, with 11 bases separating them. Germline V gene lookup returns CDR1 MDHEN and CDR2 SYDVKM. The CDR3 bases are TGTGCCAGCAGTTTAGGTAGTAAGGGCTATGGCTACACCTTC. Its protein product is CASSLGSKGYGYTF.

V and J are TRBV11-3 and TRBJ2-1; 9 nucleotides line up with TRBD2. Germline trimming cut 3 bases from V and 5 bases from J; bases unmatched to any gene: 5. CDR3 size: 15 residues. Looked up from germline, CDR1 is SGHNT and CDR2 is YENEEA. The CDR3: CASSFSGGGHNEQFF. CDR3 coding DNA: TGTGCCAGCAGCTTTAGCGGGGGAGGGCACAATGAGCAGTTCTTC. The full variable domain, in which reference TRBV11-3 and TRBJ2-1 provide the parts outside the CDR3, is EAGVVQSPRYKIIEKKQPVAFWCNPISGHNTLYWYLQNLGQGPELLIRYENEEAVDDSQLPKDRFSAERLKGVDSTLKIQPAELGDSAVYLCASSFSGGGHNEQFFGPGTRLTVL.

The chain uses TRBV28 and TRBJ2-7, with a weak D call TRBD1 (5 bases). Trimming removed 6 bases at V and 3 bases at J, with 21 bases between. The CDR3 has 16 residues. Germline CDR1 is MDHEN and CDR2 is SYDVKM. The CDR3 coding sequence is TGTGCCAGCAGCCCCACGACAGTCTTGGTGGGCTACGAGCAGTACTTC. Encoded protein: CASSPTTVLVGYEQYF.

The CDR3 nucleotides read TGTGCCAGCAGCCGACAGATTGGTTCGTCTGATACGCAGTATTTT. This codes for CASSRQIGSSDTQYF. V is TRBV6-6 and J is TRBJ2-3, with D possibly being TRBD1 (5 bases). The CDR3 is 15 amino acids. Deletions cut 6 bases from V and 6 bases from J, with 19 bases between. The germline V gene has CDR1 MNHNY and CDR2 SVGAGI (reference sequence).

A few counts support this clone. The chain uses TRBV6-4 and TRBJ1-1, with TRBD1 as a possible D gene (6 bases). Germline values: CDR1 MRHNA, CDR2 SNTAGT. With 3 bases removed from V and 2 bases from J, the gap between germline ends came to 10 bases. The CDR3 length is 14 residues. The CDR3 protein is CASSESGANTEAFF. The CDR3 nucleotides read TGTGCCAGCAGTGAATCAGGGGCCAACACTGAAGCTTTCTTT.

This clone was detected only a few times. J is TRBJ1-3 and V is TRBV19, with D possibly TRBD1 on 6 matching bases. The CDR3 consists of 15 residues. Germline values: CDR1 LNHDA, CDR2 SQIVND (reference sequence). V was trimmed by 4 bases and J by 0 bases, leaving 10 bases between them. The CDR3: CASSTGQLSGNTIYF. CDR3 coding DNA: TGTGCCAGTAGTACCGGACAGCTCTCTGGAAACACCATATATTTT.

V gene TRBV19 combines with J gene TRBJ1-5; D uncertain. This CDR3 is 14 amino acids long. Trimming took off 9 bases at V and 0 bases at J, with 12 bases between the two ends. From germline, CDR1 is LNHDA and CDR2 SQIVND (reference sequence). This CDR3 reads CASTDVYSNQPQHF. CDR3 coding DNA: TGTGCCAGCACGGACGTCTATAGCAATCAGCCCCAGCATTTT.

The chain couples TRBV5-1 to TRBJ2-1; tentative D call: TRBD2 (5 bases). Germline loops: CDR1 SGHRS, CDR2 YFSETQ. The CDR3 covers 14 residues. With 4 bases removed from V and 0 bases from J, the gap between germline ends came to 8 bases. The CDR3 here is CASSGLSSYNEQFF. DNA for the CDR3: TGCGCCAGCAGCGGACTGAGCTCCTACAATGAGCAGTTCTTC.

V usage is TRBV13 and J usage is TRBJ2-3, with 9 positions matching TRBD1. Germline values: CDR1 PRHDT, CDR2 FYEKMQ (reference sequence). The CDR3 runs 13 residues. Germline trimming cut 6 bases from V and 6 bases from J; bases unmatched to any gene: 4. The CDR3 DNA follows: TGTGCCAGCAGTAACAGGGGGCCGGATACGCAGTATTTT. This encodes CASSNRGPDTQYF.

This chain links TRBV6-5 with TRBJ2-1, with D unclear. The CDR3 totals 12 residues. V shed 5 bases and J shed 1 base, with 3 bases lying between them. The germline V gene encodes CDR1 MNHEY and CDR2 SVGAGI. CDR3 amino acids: CASSNSYNEQFF. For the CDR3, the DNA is TGTGCCAGCAGTAATTCCTACAATGAGCAGTTCTTC.

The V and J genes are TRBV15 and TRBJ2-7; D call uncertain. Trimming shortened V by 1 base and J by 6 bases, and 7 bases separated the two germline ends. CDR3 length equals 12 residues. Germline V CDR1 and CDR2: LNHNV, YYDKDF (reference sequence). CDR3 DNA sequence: TGTGCCACCAGCAGAGGGTTAACCGAGCAGTACTTC. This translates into CATSRGLTEQYF.

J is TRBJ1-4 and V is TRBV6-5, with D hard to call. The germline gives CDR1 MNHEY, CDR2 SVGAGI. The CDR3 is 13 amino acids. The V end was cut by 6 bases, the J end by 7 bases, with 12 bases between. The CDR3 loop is CASSETRGEKLFF. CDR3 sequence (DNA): TGTGCCAGCAGCGAAACGAGAGGTGAAAAACTGTTTTTT.

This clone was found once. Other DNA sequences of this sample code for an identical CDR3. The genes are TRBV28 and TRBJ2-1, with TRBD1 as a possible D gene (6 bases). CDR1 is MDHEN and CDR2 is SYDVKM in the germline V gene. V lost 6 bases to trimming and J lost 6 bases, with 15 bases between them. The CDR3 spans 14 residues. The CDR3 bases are TGTGCCAGCAGCGAGCCGACAGGACGCAATGAGCAGTTCTTC. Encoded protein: CASSEPTGRNEQFF.

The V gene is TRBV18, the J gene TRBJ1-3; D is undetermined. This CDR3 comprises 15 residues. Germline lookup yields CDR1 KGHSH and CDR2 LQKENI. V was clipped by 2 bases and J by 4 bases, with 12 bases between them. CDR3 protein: CASSPSPNIGNTIYF. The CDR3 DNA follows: TGTGCCAGCTCACCAAGCCCCAACATAGGAAACACCATATATTTT.

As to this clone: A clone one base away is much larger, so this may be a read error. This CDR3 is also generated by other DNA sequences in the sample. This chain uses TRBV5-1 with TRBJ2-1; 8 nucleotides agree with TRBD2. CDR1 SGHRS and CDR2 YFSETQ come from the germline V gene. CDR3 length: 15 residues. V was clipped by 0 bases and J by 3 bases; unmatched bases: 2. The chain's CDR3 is CASSLATSGYNEQFF. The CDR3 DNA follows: TGCGCCAGCAGCTTGGCTACTAGCGGCTACAATGAGCAGTTCTTC.